A single sample gave rise to the 11 T cell receptor beta chains below, sequenced in a study of PD-1 blockade in classical Hodgkin lymphoma. The table came from immunoSEQ multiplex PCR; TCRdb's copy has only in-frame clones and leaves some out. This table holds 70,000 or so clones, 85% to 95% found once. Every one of the patients relapsed after autologous stem cell transplantation (brentuximab vedotin exposure was variable). Sequenced here: peripheral blood mononuclear cells (PBMCs), sampled at baseline. The receptors originated from a human donor with classical Hodgkin lymphoma.

The V gene is TRBV27, the J gene TRBJ2-6; D gene uncertain. Germline V gene lookup returns CDR1 MNHEY and CDR2 SMNVEV (reference sequence). V was trimmed by 3 bases and J by 1 base, leaving 13 bases between them. The CDR3 totals 17 residues. The CDR3 DNA is TGTGCCAGCAGTTTGGGCAGCCCGGAGTCTGGGGCCAACGTCCTGACTTTC. Translating gives CASSLGSPESGANVLTF.

V gene TRBV28 combines with J gene TRBJ1-2, with D possibly TRBD1 on 5 matching bases. V gave up 3 bases and J gave up 0 bases, with 8 bases separating them. CDR3 length: 14 amino acids. Germline loops: CDR1 MDHEN, CDR2 SYDVKM. The CDR3 reads CASSFGGPNYGYTF. The CDR3 DNA reads as TGTGCCAGCAGTTTCGGGGGTCCTAACTATGGCTACACCTTC.

The genes are TRBV7-9 and TRBJ1-2; a possible D gene is TRBD1 (6 bases). V lost 2 bases and J 7 bases, leaving 17 bases between the germline ends. This CDR3 comprises 15 residues. CDR1 and CDR2 (germline): SEHNR, FQNEAQ (reference sequence). CDR3 amino acids: CASSLSSGKGGGYTF. DNA of the CDR3: TGTGCCAGCAGCTTATCTTCAGGGAAAGGGGGTGGCTACACCTTC.

The chain joins TRBV30 to TRBJ2-5; 8 bases are shared with TRBD2. Germline loops: CDR1 GTSNPN, CDR2 SVGIG (reference sequence). V dropped 4 bases and J dropped 5; count of bases not matched to a gene: 6. The CDR3 sequence is 13 residues long. The CDR3 sequence: CAWTGIAGETQYF. CDR3 DNA: TGTGCCTGGACAGGGATAGCGGGGGAGACCCAGTACTTC. Looking up the rest from reference TRBV30 and TRBJ2-5 gives the full variable domain: SQTIHQWPATLVQPVGSPLSLECTVEGTSNPNLYWYRQAAGRGLQLLFYSVGIGQISSEVPQNLSASRPQDRQFILSSKKLLLSDSGFYLCAWTGIAGETQYFGPGTRLLVL.

The chain couples TRBV27 to TRBJ2-5; D is uncertain. The CDR3 has 16 amino acids. Germline V gene data show CDR1 as MNHEY and CDR2 as SMNVEV (reference sequence). V lost 2 bases and J 7 bases, leaving 20 bases between the germline ends. Written as DNA, the CDR3 is TGTGCCAGCAGTTTAGGGTCATTTGGGGAAATCGGGACCCAGTACTTC. Translation: CASSLGSFGEIGTQYF.

The genes are TRBV6-1 and TRBJ2-7, with D possibly TRBD2 on 6 matching bases. The germline V gene has CDR1 MNHNS and CDR2 SASEGT. Trimming pared 2 bases from V and 5 bases from J, leaving 16 bases between. The CDR3 runs to 15 residues. CDR3 protein: CASSEHGPREDEQYF. CDR3 in DNA: TGTGCCAGCAGTGAACACGGACCGAGGGAGGACGAGCAGTACTTC.

V and J are TRBV2 and TRBJ2-5, with TRBD2 matching 7 bases. Germline V gene sequence: CDR1 SNHLY, CDR2 FYNNEI. The CDR3 is 15 residues long. Unmatched junction bases numbered 7, after V lost 6 bases and J lost 0 bases. CDR3 in DNA: TGTGCCAGCAGCCAGCAGCGGGAATACCAAGAGACCCAGTACTTC. Its protein is CASSQQREYQETQYF.

The chain combines TRBV25-1 with TRBJ1-1; D is possibly TRBD1 (6 bases). CDR1 is MGHDK and CDR2 is SYGVNS in the germline V gene. This CDR3 comprises 14 residues. V lost 2 bases and J 5 bases, leaving 12 bases between the germline ends. CDR3 bases: TGTGCCAGCAGTGAAGGGGTAGGGGGGACTGAAGCTTTCTTT. Protein: CASSEGVGGTEAFF.

The rearrangement links TRBV9 to TRBJ2-5; D unclear. Germline CDR1 and CDR2: SGDLS and YYNGEE. Trimming removed 5 bases from V and 3 bases from J, with 8 bases in between. The CDR3 has 12 residues. This CDR3 is CASSSRKETQYF. The CDR3 DNA reads as TGTGCCAGCAGTTCCAGGAAAGAGACCCAGTACTTC.

This clone was recorded only once. The CDR3, as DNA: TGTGCCAGCATCGGAGCGGGGGGGCGCACAGATACGCAGTATTTT. Translation gives CASIGAGGRTDTQYF. The rearrangement joins TRBV27 to TRBJ2-3; TRBD2 matches 10 bases. V trimming: 7 bases; J trimming: 1 base; junction bases outside the gene matches: 5. Germline-derived CDR1 and CDR2 are MNHEY and SMNVEV (reference sequence). CDR3 length: 15 residues.

The chain joins TRBV6-1 to TRBJ1-2; D gene unclear. The CDR3 has 15 amino acids. Trimming removed 2 bases at V and 1 base at J, with 11 bases between. Germline V gene sequence: CDR1 MNHNS, CDR2 SASEGT. The CDR3 sequence is CASSEFVLNNYGYTF. The CDR3 coding sequence is TGTGCCAGCAGTGAATTTGTCCTTAATAACTATGGCTACACCTTC.